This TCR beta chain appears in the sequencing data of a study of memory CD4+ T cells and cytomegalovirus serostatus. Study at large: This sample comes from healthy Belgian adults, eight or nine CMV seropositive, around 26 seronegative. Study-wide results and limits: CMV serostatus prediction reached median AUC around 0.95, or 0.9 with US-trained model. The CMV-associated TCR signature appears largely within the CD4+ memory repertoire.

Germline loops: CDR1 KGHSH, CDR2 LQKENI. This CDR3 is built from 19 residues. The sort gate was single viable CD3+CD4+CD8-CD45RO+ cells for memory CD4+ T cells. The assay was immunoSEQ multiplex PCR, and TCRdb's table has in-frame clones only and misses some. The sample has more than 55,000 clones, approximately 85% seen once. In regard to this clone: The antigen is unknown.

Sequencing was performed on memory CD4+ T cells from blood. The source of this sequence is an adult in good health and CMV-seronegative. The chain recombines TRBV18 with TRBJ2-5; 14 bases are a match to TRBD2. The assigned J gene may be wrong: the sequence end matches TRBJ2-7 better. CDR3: CASSPRSGLAGGFLSEQYF. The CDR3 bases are TGTGCCAGCTCACCACGTTCCGGACTAGCGGGAGGATTTTTAAGCGAGCAGTACTTC.